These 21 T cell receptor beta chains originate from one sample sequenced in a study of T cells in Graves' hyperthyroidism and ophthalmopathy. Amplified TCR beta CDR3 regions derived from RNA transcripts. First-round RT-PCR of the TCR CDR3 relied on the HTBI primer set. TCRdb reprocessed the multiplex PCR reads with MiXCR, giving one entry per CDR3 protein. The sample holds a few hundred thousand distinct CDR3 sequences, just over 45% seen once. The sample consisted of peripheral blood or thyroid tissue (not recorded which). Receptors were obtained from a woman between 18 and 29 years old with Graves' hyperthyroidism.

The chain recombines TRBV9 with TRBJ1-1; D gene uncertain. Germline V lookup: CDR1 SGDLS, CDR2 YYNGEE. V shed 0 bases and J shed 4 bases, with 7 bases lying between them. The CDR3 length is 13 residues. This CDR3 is CASSVGWATEAFF. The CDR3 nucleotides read TGTGCCAGCAGCGTAGGATGGGCCACTGAAGCTTTCTTT.

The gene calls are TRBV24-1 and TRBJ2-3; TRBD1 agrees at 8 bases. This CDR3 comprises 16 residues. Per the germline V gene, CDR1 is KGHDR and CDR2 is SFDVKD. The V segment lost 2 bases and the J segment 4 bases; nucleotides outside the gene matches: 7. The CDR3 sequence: CATSDWGQEWPDTQYF. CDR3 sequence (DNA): TGTGCCACCAGTGATTGGGGACAGGAATGGCCAGATACGCAGTATTTT.

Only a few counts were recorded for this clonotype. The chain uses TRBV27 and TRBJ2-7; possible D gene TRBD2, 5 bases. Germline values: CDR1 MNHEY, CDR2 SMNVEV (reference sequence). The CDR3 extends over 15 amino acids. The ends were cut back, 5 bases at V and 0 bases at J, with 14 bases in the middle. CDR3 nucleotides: TGTGCCAGCAGTCCCCCGGCGGGCAGCTCCTACGAGCAGTACTTC. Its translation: CASSPPAGSSYEQYF.

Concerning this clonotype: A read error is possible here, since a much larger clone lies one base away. The CDR3 protein is CASSLDPRPRSSYEQYF. CDR3 DNA: TGTGCCAGCAGCCTAGACCCGAGACCTAGGAGCTCCTACGAGCAGTACTTC. This sequence joins TRBV7-2 and TRBJ2-7, with no clear D. This CDR3 has 17 residues. From germline, CDR1 is SGHTA and CDR2 FQGNSA. Trimming cost V 5 bases and J 0 bases, with 20 bases left between them.

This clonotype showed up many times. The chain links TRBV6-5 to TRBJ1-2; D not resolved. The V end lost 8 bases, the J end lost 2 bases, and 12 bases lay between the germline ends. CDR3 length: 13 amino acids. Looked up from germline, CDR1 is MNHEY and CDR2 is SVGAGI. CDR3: CASQEDLNYGYTF. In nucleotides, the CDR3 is TGTGCCAGCCAGGAAGATCTGAACTATGGCTACACCTTC.

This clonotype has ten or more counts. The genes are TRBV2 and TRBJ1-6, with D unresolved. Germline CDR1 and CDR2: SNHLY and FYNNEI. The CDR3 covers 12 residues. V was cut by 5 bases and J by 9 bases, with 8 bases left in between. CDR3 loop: CASSPGPSPLHF. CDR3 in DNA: TGTGCCAGCAGTCCCGGCCCTTCACCCCTCCACTTT.

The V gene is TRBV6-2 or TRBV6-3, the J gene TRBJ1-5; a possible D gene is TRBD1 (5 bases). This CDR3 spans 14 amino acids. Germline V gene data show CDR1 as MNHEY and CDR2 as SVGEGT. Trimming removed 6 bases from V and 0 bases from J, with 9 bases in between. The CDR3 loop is CASRDKYSNQPQHF. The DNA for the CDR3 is TGTGCCAGCAGGGACAAGTATAGCAATCAGCCCCAGCATTTT.

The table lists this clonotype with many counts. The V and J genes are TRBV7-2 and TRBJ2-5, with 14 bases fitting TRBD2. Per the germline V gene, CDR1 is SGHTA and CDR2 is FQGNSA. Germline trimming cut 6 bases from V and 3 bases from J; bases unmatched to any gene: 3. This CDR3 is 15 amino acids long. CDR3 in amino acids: CASSPGLAGEETQYF. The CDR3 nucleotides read TGTGCCAGCAGTCCGGGACTAGCGGGAGAAGAGACCCAGTACTTC.

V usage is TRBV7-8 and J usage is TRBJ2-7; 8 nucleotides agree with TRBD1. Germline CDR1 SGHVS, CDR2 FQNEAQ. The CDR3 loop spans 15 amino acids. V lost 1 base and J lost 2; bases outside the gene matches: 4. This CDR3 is CASSLDPDRAYEQYF. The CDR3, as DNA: TGTGCCAGCAGCTTAGACCCGGACAGGGCCTACGAGCAGTACTTC.

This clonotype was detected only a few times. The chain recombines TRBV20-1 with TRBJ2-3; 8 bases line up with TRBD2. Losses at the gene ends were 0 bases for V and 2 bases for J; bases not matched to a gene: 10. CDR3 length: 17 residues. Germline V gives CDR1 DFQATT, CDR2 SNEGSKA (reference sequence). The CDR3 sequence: CSARDSRGLADTDTQYF. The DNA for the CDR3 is TGCAGTGCTAGAGATTCCCGCGGACTAGCAGACACAGATACGCAGTATTTT.

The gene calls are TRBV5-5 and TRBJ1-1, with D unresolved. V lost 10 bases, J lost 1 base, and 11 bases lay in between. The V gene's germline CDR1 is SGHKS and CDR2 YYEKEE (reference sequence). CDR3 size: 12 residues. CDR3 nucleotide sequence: TGTGCCTGCAATCCGGAGAACACTGAAGCTTTCTTT. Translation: CACNPENTEAFF.

CDR3 bases: TGTGCCAGCAGTGTGAGCCCCAATGAGCAGTTCTTC. Encoded protein: CASSVSPNEQFF. J is TRBJ2-5 and V is TRBV2; no clear D gene. The J call could be wrong; TRBJ2-1 is a better fit for the DNA end. The CDR3 sequence is 12 residues long. The V gene's germline CDR1 is SNHLY and CDR2 FYNNEI.

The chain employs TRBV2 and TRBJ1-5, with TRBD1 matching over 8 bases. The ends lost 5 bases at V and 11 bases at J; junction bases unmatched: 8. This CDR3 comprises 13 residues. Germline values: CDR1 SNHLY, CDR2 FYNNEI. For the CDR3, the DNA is TGTGCCAGCAGTTTAGTACAGGGGGAGACCCAGCATTTT. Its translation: CASSLVQGETQHF.

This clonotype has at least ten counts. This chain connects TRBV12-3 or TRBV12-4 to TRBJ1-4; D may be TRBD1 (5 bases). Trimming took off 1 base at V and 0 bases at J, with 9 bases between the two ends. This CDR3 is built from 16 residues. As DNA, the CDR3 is TGTGCCAGCAGTTTAGGGGGCGGAACAACTAATGAAAAACTGTTTTTT. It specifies CASSLGGGTTNEKLFF.

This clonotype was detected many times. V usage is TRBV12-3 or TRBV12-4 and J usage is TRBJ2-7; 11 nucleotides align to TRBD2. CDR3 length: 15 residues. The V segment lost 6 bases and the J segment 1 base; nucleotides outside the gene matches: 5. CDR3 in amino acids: CASRTTSGESYEQYF. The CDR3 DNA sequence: TGTGCCAGCAGGACGACTAGCGGGGAATCCTACGAGCAGTACTTC.

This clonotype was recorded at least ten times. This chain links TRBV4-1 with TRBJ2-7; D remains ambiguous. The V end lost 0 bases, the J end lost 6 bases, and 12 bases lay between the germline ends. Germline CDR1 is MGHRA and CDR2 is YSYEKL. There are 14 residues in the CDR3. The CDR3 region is CASSQESRPVEQYF. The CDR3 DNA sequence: TGCGCCAGCAGCCAAGAGTCTAGACCGGTCGAGCAGTACTTC.

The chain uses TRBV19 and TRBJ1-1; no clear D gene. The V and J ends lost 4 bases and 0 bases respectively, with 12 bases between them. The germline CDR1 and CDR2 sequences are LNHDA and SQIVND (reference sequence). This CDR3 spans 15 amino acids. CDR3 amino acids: CASSSLGSLNTEAFF. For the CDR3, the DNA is TGTGCCAGTAGTAGCTTGGGGTCTTTGAACACTGAAGCTTTCTTT.

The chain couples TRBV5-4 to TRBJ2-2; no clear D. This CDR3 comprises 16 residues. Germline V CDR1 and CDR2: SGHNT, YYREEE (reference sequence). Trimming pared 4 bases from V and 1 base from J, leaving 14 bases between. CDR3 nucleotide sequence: TGTGCCAGCAGCCAAGCTGTGACAAGGAACACCGGGGAGCTGTTTTTT. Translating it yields CASSQAVTRNTGELFF.

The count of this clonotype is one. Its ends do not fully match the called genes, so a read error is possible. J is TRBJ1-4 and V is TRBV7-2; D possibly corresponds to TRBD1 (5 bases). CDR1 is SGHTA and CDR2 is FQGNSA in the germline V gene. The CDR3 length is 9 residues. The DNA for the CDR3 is TGTGCCAGCAGCTTAGGGGGGGGTTTT. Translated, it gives CASSLGGGF. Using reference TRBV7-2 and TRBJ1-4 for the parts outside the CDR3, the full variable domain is GAGVSQSPSNKVTEKGKDVELRCDPISGHTALYWYRQSLGQGLEFLIYFQGNSAPDKSGLPSDRFSAERTGGSVSTLTIQRTQQEDSAVYLCASSLGGGFGSGTQLSVL.

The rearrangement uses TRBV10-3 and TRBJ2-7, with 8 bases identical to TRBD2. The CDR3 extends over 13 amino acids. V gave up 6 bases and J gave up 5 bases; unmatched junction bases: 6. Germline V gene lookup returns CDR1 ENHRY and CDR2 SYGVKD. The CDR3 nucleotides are TGTGCCATCAGACCCGGGACTAGGAACGAGCAGTACTTC. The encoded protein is CAIRPGTRNEQYF.

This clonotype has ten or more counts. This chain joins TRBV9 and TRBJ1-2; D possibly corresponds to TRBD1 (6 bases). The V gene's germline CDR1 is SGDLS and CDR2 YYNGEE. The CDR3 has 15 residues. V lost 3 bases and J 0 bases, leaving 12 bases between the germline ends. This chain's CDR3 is CASSAPRGTNYGYTF. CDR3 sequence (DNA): TGTGCCAGCAGCGCGCCAAGGGGGACTAACTATGGCTACACCTTC.